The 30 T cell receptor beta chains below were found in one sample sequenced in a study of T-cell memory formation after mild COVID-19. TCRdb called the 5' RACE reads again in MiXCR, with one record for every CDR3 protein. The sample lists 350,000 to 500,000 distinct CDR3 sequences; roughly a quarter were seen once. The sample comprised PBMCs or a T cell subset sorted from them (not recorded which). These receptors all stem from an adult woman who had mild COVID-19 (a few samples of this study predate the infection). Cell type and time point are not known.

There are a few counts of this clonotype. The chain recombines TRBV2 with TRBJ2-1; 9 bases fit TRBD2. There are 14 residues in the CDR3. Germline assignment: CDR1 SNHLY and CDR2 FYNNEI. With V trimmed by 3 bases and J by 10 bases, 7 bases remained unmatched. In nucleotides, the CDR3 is TGTGCCAGCAGTGAGGCGGGGGGGCCGGAAGAGCAGTTCTTC. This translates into CASSEAGGPEEQFF.

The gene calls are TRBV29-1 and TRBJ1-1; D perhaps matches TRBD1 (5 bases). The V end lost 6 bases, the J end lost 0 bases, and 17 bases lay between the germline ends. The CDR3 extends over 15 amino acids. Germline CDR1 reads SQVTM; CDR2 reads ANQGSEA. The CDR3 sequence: CSVGGDGIMNTEAFF. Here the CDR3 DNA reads TGCAGCGTGGGGGGAGACGGAATTATGAACACTGAAGCTTTCTTT.

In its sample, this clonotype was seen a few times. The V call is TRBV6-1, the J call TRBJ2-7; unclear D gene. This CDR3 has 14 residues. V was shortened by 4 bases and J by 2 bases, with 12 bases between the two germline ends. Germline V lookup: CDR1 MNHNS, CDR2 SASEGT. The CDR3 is CASSAADGPYEQYF. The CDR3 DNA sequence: TGTGCCAGCAGTGCGGCGGACGGGCCCTACGAGCAGTACTTC.

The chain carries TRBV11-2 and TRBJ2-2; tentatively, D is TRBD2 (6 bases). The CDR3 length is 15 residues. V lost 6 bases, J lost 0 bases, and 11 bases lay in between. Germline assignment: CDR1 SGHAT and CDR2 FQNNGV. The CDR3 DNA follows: TGTGCCAGCAGATTCGCGGGGTCGAACACCGGGGAGCTGTTTTTT. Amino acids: CASRFAGSNTGELFF.

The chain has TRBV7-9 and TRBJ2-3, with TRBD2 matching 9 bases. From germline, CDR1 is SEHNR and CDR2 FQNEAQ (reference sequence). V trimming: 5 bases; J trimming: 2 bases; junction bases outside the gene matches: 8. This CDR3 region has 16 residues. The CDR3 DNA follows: TGTGCCAGCAGCCCACCAGCGGGAGGCCTCACAGATACGCAGTATTTT. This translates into CASSPPAGGLTDTQYF.

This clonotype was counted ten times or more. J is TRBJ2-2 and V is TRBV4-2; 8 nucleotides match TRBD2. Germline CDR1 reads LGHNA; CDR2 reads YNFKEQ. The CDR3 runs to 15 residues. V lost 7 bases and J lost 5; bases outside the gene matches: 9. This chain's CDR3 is CASNSQAGETGELFF. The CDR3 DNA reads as TGTGCCAGCAATAGTCAAGCGGGAGAGACCGGGGAGCTGTTTTTT.

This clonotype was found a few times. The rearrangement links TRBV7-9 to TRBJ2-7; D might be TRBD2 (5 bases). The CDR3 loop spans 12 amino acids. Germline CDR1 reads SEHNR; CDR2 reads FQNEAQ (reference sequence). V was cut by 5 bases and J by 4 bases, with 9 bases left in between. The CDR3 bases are TGTGCCAGCAGCACGACTACTTACGAGCAGTACTTC. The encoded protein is CASSTTTYEQYF.

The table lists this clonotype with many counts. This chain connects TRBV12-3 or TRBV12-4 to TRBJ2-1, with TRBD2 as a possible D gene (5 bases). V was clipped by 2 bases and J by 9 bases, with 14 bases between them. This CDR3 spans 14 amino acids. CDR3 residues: CASSLSYRDSEQFF. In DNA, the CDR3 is TGTGCCAGCAGTTTAAGTTATCGGGATAGTGAGCAGTTCTTC.

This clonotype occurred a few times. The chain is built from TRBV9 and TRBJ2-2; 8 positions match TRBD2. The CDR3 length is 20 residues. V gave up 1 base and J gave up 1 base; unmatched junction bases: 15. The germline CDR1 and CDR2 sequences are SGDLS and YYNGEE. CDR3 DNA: TGTGCCAGCAGCGTAAGCGGGAGTTCTCCTAGGAATGGGAACACCGGGGAGCTGTTTTTT. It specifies CASSVSGSSPRNGNTGELFF.

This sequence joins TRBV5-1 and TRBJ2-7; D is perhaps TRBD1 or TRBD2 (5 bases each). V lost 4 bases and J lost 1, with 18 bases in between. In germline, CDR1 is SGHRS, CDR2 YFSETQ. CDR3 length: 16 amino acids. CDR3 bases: TGCGCCAGCAGCCCGGGAATGGGGCAGACATCCTACGAGCAGTACTTC. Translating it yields CASSPGMGQTSYEQYF.

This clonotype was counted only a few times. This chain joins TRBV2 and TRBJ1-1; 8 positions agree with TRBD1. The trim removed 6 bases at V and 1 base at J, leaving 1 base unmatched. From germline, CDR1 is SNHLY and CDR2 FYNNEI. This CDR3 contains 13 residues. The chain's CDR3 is CASRDRENTEAFF. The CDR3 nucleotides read TGTGCCAGCAGGGACAGGGAGAACACTGAAGCTTTCTTT.

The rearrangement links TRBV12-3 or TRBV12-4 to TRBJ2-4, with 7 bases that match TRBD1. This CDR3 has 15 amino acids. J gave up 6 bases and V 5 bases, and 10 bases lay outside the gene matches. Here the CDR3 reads CASSVSDRVGNIQYF. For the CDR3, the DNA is TGTGCCAGCAGTGTATCCGACAGGGTTGGAAACATTCAGTACTTC.

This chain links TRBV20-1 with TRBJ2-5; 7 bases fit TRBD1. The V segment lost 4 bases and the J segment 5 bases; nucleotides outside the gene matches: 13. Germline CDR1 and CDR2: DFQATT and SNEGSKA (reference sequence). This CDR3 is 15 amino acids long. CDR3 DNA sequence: TGCAGTGCTACTCAGCTCACAGGGGCTCGGGAGACCCAGTACTTC. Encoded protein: CSATQLTGARETQYF.

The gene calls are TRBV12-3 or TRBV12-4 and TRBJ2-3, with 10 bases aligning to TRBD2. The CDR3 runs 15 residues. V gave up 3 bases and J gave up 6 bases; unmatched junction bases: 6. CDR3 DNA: TGTGCCAGCAGTTTGAGTAGCGGGAGGTCCGATACGCAGTATTTT. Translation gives CASSLSSGRSDTQYF.

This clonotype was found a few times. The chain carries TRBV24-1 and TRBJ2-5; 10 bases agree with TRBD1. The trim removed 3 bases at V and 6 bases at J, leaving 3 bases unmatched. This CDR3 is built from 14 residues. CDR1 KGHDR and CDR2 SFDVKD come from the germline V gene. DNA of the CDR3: TGTGCCACCAGTGATCCGGGACAGGGGAAGACCCAGTACTTC. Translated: CATSDPGQGKTQYF.

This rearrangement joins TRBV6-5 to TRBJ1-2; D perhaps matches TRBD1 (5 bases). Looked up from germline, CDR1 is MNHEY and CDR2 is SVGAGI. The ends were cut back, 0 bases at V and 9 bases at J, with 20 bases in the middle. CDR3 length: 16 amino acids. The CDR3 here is CASSYSRQGAFRSYTF. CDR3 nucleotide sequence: TGTGCCAGCAGTTACTCTCGGCAAGGGGCCTTCCGAAGCTACACCTTC.

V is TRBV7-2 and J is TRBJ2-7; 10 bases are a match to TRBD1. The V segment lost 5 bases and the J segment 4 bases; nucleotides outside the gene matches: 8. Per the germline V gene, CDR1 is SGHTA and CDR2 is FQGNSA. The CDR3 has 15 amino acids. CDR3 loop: CASSPKTGGLYEQYF. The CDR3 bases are TGTGCCAGCAGCCCAAAGACAGGGGGCCTTTACGAGCAGTACTTC.

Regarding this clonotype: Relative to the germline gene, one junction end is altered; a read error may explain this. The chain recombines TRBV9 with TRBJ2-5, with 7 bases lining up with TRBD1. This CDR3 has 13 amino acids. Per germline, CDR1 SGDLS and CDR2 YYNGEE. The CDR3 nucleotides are TGTGCCAGCATCGTACCGGGACAGGAGACCCAGTACTTC. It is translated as CASIVPGQETQYF.

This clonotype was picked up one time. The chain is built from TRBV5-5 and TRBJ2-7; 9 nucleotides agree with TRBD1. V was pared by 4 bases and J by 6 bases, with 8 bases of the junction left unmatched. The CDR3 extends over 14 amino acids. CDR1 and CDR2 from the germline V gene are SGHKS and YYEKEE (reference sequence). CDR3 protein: CASSPGTGYLEQYF. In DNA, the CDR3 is TGTGCCAGCAGCCCCGGGACAGGGTACCTCGAGCAGTACTTC.

The CDR3 DNA reads as TGTGCCAGCGAAGGCCCCAGCGAGGATTCACCCCTCCACTTT. This codes for CASEGPSEDSPLHF. The rearrangement links TRBV2 to TRBJ1-6; D gene ambiguous. The CDR3 spans 14 residues. Deletions cut 8 bases from V and 8 bases from J, with 16 bases between. Germline V gene data show CDR1 as SNHLY and CDR2 as FYNNEI.

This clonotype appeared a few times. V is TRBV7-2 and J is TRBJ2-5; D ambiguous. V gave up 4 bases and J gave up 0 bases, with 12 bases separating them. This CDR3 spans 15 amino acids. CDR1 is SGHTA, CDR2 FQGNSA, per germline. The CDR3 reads CASSSAGLYQETQYF. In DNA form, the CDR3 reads TGTGCCAGCAGCTCGGCCGGATTGTACCAAGAGACCCAGTACTTC.

For the CDR3, the DNA is TGTGCCAGCAGTTACACCTCGGGGGGCACTAGGGGCGGCTACACCTTC. Translated, it gives CASSYTSGGTRGGYTF. V gene TRBV6-5 combines with J gene TRBJ1-2, with a tentative D call TRBD1 (6 bases). Germline V gene sequence: CDR1 MNHEY, CDR2 SVGAGI. The CDR3 totals 16 residues. The germline V and J ends were trimmed by 2 bases and 8 bases, with 21 bases remaining between them.

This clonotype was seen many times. DNA for the CDR3: TGTGCCAGCGGGACGGGAGGGTTGCAGCCCCAGCATTTT. Translation: CASGTGGLQPQHF. The genes are TRBV7-6 and TRBJ1-5, with a possible D match to TRBD1 (5 bases). V dropped 8 bases and J dropped 7 bases, with 15 bases sitting between them. The CDR3 totals 13 residues. Germline-derived CDR1 and CDR2 are SGHVS and FNYEAQ.

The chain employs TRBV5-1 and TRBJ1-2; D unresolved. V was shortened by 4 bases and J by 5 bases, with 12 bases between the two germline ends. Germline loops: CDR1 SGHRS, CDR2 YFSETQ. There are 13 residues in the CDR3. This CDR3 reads CASSLDGRYGYTF. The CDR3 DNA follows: TGCGCCAGCAGCCTGGACGGTCGGTATGGCTACACCTTC. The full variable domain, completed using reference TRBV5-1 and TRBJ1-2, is KAGVTQTPRYLIKTRGQQVTLSCSPISGHRSVSWYQQTPGQGLQFLFEYFSETQRNKGNFPGRFSGRQFSNSRSEMNVSTLELGDSALYLCASSLDGRYGYTFGSGTRLTVV.

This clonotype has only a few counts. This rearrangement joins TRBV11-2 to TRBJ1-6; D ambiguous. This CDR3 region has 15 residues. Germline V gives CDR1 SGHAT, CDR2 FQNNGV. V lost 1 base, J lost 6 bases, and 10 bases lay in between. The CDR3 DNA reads TGTGCCAGCAGCTTAGTCTATAGCCTTAATTCACCCCTCCACTTT. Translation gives CASSLVYSLNSPLHF.

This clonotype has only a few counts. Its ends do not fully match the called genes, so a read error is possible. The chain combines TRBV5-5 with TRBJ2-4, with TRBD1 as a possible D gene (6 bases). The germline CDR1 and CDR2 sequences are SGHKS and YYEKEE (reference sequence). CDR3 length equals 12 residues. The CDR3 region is CASSLNDRPPGF. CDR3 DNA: TGTGCCAGCAGCTTGAACGACAGGCCCCCCGGTTTC. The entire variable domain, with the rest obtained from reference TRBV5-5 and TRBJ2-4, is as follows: DAGVTQSPTHLIKTRGQQVTLRCSPISGHKSVSWYQQVLGQGPQFIFQYYEKEERGRGNFPDRFSARQFPNYSSELNVNALLLGDSALYLCASSLNDRPPGFGAGTRLSVL.

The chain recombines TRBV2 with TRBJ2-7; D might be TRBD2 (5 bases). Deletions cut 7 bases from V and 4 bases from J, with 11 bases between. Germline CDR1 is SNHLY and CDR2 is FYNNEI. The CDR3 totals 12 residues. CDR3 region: CASTSGGYEQYF. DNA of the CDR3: TGTGCCAGCACCAGTGGCGGGTACGAGCAGTACTTC. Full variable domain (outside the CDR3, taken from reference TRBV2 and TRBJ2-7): EPEVTQTPSHQVTQMGQEVILRCVPISNHLYFYWYRQILGQKVEFLVSFYNNEISEKSEIFDDQFSVERPDGSNFTLKIRSTKLEDSAMYFCASTSGGYEQYFGPGTRLTVT.

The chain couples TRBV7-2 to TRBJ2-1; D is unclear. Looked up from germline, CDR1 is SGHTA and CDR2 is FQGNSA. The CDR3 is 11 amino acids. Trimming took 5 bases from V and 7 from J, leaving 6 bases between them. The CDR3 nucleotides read TGTGCCAGCAGCCCCATTAATGAGCAGTTCTTC. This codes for CASSPINEQFF.

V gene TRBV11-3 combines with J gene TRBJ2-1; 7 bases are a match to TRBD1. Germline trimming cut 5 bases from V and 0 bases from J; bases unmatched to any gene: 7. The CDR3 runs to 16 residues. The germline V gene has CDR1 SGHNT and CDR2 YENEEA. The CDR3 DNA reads TGTGCCAGCAGCCAAGCCGGGACAGCCTCCTACAATGAGCAGTTCTTC. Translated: CASSQAGTASYNEQFF.

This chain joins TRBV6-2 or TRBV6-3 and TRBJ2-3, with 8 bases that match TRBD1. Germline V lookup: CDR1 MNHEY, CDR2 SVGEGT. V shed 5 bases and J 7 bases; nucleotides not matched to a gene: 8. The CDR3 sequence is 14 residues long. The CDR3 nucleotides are TGTGCCAGCAGTAGGGACAGGACGGATCATACGCAGTATTTT. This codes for CASSRDRTDHTQYF.